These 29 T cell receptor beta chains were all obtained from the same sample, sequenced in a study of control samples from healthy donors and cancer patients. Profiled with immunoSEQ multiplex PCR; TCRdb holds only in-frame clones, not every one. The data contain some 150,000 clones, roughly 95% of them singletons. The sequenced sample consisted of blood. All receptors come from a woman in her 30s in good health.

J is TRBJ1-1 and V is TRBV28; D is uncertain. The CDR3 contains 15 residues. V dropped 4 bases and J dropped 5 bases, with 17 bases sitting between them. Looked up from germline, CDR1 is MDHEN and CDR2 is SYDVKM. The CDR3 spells CASSSAWGGSTEAFF. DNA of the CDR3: TGTGCCAGCAGTTCCGCCTGGGGAGGGAGTACTGAAGCTTTCTTT.

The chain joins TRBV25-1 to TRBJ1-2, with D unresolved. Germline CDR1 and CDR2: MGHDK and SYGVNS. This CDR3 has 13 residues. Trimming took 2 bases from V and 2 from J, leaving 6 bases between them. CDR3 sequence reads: CASSERANYGYTF. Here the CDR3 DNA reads TGTGCCAGCAGTGAACGGGCCAACTATGGCTACACCTTC.

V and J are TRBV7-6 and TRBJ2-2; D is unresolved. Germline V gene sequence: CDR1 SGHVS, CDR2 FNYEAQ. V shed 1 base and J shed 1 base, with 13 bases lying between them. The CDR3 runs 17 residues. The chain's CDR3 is CASSLVIDSRNTGELFF. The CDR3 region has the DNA TGTGCCAGCAGCTTAGTTATCGACTCCCGGAACACCGGGGAGCTGTTTTTT. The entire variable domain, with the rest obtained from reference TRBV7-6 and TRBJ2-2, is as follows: GAGVSQSPRYKVTKRGQDVALRCDPISGHVSLYWYRQALGQGPEFLTYFNYEAQQDKSGLPNDRFSAERPEGSISTLTIQRTEQRDSAMYRCASSLVIDSRNTGELFFGEGSRLTVL.

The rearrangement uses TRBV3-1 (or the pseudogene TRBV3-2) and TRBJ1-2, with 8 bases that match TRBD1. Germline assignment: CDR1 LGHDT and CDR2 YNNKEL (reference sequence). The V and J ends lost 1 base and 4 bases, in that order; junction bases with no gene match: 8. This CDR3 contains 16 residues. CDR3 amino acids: CASSQVFRGRFYGYTF. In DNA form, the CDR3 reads TGTGCCAGCAGCCAAGTTTTCAGGGGGCGCTTCTATGGCTACACCTTC.

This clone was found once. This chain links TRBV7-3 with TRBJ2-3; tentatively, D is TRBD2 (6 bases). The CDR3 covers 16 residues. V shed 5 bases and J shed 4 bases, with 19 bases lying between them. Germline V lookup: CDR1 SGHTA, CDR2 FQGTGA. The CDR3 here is CASSRGLLGSADTQYF. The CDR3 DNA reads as TGTGCCAGCAGCCGTGGACTACTTGGGAGCGCAGATACGCAGTATTTT.

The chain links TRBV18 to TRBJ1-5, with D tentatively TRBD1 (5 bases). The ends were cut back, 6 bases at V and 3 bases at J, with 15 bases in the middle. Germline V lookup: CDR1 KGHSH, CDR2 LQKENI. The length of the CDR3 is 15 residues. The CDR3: CASSEDTMLNQPQHF. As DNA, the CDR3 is TGTGCCAGCTCCGAGGACACCATGCTCAATCAGCCCCAGCATTTT. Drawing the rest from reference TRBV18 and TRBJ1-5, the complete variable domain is NAGVMQNPRHLVRRRGQEARLRCSPMKGHSHVYWYRQLPEEGLKFMVYLQKENIIDESGMPKERFSAEFPKEGPSILRIQQVVRGDSAAYFCASSEDTMLNQPQHFGDGTRLSIL.

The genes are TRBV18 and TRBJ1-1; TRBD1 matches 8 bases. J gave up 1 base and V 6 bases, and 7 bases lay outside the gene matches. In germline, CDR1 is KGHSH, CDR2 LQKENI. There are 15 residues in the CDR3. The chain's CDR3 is CASSERDRRNTEAFF. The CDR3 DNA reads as TGTGCCAGCTCGGAGAGGGACAGGCGGAACACTGAAGCTTTCTTT.

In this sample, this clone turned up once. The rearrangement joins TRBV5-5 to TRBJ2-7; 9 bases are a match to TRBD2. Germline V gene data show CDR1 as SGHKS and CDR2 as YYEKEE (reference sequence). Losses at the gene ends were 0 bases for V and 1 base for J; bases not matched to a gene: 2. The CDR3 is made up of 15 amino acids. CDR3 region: CASSLETSGSYEQYF. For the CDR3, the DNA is TGTGCCAGCAGCTTGGAGACTAGCGGTTCCTACGAGCAGTACTTC.

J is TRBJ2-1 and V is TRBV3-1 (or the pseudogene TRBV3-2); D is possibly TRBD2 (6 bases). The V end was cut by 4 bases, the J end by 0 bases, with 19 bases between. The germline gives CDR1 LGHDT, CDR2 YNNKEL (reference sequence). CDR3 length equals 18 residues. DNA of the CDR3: TGTGCCAGCAGCCCGGGACTGCGTAACCCTAGCTCCTACAATGAGCAGTTCTTC. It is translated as CASSPGLRNPSSYNEQFF.

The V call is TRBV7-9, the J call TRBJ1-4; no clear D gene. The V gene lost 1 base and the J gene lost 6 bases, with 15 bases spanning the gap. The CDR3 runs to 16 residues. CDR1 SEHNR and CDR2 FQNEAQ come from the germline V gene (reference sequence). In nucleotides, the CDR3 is TGTGCCAGCAGCTTAGGGCCCCTGGGCTGGCATGAAAAACTGTTTTTT. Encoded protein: CASSLGPLGWHEKLFF. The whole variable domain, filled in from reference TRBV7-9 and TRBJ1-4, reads DTGVSQNPRHKITKRGQNVTFRCDPISEHNRLYWYRQTLGQGPEFLTYFQNEAQLEKSRLLSDRFSAERPKGSFSTLEIQRTEQGDSAMYLCASSLGPLGWHEKLFFGSGTQLSVL.

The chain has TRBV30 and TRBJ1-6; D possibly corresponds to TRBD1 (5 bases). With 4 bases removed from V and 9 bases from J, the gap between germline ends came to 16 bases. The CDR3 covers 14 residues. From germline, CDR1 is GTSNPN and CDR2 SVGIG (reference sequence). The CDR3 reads CAWTGKVTGSPLHF. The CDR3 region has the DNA TGTGCCTGGACAGGGAAAGTGACGGGTTCACCCCTCCACTTT.

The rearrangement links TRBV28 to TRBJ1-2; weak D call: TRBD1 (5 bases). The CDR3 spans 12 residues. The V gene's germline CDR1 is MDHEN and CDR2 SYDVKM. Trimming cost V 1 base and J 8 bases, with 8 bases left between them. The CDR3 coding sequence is TGTGCCAGCAGTTTATACCGGGGCGGCTACACCTTC. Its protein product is CASSLYRGGYTF.

This CDR3 reads CASSPRGQGAYEQYF. The CDR3 nucleotides read TGTGCCAGCAGCCCGAGAGGCCAGGGGGCGTACGAGCAGTACTTC. The J gene is TRBJ2-7, the V gene TRBV5-6; TRBD1 aligns across 8 bases. Germline CDR1 and CDR2: SGHDT and YYEEEE. The CDR3 runs 15 residues. V lost 4 bases and J lost 4; bases outside the gene matches: 10.

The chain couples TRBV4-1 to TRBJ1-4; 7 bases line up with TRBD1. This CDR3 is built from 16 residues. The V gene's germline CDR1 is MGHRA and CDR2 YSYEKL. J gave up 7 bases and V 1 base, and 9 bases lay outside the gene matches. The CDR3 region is CASSQANTGVGEKLFF. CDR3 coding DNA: TGCGCCAGCAGCCAAGCAAATACAGGGGTGGGTGAAAAACTGTTTTTT.

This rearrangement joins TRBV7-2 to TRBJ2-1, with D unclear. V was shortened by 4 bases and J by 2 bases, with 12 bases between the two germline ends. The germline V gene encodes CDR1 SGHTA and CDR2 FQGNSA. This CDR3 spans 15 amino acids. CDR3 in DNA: TGTGCCAGCAGCTCTTTTGCGAGCACCTACAATGAGCAGTTCTTC. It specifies CASSSFASTYNEQFF. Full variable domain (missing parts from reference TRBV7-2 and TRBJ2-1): GAGVSQSPSNKVTEKGKDVELRCDPISGHTALYWYRQSLGQGLEFLIYFQGNSAPDKSGLPSDRFSAERTGGSVSTLTIQRTQQEDSAVYLCASSSFASTYNEQFFGPGTRLTVL.

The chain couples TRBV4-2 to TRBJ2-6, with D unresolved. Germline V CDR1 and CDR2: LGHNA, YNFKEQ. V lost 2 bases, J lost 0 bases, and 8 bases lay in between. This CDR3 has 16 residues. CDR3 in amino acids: CASSQSPSSGANVLTF. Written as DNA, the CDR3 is TGTGCCAGCAGCCAATCTCCGAGCTCTGGGGCCAACGTCCTGACTTTC.

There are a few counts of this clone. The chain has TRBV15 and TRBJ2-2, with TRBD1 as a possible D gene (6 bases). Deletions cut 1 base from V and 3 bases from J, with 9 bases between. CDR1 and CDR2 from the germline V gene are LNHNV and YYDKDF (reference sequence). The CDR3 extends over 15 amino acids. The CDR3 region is CATSRAQGHTGELFF. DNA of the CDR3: TGTGCCACCAGCAGAGCACAGGGCCACACCGGGGAGCTGTTTTTT.

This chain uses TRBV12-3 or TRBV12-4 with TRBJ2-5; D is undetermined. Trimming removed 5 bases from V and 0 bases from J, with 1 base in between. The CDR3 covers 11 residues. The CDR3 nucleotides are TGTGCCAGCAGTAACCAAGAGACCCAGTACTTC. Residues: CASSNQETQYF.

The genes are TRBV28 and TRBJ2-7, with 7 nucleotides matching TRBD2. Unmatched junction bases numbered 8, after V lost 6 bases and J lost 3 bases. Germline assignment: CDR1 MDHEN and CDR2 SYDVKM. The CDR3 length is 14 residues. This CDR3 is CASSISGPRYEQYF. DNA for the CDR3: TGTGCCAGCAGCATTAGCGGGCCACGCTACGAGCAGTACTTC. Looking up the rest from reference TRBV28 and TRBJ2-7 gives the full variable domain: DVKVTQSSRYLVKRTGEKVFLECVQDMDHENMFWYRQDPGLGLRLIYFSYDVKMKEKGDIPEGYSVSREKKERFSLILESASTNQTSMYLCASSISGPRYEQYFGPGTRLTVT.

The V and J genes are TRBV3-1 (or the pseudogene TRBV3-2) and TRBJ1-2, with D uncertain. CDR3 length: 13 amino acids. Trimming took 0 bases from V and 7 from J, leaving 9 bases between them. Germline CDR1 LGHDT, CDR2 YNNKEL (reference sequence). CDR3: CASSQEPLGGYTF. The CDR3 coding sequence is TGTGCCAGCAGCCAAGAACCGCTGGGTGGCTACACCTTC.

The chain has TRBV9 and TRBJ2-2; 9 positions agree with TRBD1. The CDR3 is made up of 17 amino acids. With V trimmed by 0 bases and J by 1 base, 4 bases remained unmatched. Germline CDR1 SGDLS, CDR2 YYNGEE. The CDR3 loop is CASSVARGQGNTGELFF. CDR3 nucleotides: TGTGCCAGCAGCGTAGCTAGGGGACAGGGGAACACCGGGGAGCTGTTTTTT.

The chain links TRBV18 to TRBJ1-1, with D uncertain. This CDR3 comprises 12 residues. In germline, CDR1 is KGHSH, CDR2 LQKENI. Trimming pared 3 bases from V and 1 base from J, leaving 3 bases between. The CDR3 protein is CASSPRNTEAFF. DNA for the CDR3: TGTGCCAGCTCACCTCGGAACACTGAAGCTTTCTTT.

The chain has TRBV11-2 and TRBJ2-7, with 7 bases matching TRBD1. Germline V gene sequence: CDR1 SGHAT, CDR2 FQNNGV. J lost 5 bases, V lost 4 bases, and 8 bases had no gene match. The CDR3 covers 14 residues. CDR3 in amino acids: CASSYPGQRDEQYF. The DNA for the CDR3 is TGTGCCAGCAGCTACCCGGGACAGCGAGACGAGCAGTACTTC.

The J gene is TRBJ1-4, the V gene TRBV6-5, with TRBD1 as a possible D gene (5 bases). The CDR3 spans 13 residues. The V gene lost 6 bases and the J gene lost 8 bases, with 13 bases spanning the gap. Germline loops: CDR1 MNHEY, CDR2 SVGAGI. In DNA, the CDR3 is TGTGCCAGCAGGGATACAGGACTAGAAAAACTGTTTTTT. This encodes CASRDTGLEKLFF.

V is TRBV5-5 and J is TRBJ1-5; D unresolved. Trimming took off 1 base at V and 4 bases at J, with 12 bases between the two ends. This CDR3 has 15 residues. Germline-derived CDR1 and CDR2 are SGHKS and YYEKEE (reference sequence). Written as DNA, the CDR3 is TGTGCCAGCAGCTTGATCGTGGTAGCAAATCAGCCCCAGCATTTT. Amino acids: CASSLIVVANQPQHF.

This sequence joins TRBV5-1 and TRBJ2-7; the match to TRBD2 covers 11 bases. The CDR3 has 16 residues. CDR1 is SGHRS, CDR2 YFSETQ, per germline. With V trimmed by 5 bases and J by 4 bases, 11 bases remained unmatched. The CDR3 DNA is TGCGCCAGCAGGCCCACCCCTAGCGGGAGGTCGTACGAGCAGTACTTC. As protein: CASRPTPSGRSYEQYF.

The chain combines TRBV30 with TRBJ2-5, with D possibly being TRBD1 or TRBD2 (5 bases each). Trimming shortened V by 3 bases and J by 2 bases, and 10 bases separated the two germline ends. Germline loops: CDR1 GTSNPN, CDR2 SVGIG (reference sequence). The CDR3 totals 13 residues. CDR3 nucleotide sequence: TGTGCCTGGAGCCTTGGGGGTCAAGAGACCCAGTACTTC. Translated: CAWSLGGQETQYF.

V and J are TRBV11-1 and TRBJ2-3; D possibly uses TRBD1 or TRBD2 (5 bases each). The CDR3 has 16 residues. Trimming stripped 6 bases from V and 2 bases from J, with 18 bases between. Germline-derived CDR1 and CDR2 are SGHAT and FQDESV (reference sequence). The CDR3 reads CASSRRPGRLTDTQYF. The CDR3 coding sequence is TGTGCCAGCAGTCGAAGACCAGGGAGACTCACAGATACGCAGTATTTT.

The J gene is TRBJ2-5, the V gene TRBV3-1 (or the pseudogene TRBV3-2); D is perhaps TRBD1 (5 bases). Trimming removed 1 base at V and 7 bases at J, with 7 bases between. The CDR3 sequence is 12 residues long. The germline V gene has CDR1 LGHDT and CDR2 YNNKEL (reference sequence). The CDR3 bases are TGTGCCAGCAGCCAAGGGACACCGACCCAGTACTTC. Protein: CASSQGTPTQYF.